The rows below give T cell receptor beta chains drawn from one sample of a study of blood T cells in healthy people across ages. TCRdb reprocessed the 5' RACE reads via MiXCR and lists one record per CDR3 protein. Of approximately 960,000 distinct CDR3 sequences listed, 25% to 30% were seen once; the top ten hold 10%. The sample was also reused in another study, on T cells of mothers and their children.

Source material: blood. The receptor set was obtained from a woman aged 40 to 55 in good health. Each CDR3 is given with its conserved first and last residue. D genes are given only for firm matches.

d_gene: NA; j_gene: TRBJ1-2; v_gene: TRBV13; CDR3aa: CASSLPGVNYGYTF
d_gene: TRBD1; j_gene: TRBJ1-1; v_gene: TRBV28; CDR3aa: CASKTGAMNTEAFF
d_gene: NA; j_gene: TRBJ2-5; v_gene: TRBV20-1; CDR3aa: CSARLPGDPYF
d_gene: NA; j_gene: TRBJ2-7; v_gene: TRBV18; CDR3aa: CASSPRGGTYEQYF
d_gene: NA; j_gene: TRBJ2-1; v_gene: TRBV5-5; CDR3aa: CASSPKVGNEQFF
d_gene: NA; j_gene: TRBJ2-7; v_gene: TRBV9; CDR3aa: CASSVVGGSYEQYF
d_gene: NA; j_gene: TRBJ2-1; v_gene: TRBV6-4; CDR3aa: CASSGEYHNEQFF
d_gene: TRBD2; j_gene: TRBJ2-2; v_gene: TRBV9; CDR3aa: CASSVGLAVTGELFF
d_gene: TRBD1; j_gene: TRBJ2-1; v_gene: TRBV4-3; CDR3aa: CASSQTNRGPYNEQFF
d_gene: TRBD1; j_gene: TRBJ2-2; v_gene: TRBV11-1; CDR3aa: CASSLLTGATNTGELFF
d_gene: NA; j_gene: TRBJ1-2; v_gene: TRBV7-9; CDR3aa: CASNPGTGSYYGYTF
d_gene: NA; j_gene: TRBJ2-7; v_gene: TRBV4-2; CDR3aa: CASSQGSGRGWYEQYF
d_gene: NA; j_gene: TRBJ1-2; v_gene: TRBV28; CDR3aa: CASSPHEGLGYGYTF
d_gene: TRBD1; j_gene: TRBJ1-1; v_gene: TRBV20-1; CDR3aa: CSASWQGATEAFF
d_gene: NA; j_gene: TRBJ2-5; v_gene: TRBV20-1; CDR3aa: CSAIVSGGETQYF
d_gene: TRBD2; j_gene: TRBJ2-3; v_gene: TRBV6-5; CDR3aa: CASRRGGHGTDTQYF
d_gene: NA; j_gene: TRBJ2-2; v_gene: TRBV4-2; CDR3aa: CASSQGRVGGAGELFF
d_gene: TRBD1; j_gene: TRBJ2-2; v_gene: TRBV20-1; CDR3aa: CSAPETGPKGELFF
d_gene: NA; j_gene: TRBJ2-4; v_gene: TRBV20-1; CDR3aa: CSAPRGASHNEQYF
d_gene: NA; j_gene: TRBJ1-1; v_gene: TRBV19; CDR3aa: CASSQQGGGEAFF
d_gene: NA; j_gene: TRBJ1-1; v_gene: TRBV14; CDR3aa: CASSLTRDLMNTEAFF
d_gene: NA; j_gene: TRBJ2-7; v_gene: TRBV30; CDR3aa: CAWSSNAYEQYF
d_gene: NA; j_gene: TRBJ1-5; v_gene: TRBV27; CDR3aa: CASSFRGGAQPQHF
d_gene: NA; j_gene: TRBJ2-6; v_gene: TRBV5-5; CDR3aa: CASSVTRDSGANVLTF
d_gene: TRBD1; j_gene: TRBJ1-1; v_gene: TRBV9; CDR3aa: CASNADRASTEALF
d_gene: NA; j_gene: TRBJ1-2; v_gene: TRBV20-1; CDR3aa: CSASIQAASNYGYTF
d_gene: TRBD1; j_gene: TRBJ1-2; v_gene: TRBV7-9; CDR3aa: CASRPNSGTVNYGYTF
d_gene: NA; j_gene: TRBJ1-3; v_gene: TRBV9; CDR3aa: CASSVEVFSGNTIYF
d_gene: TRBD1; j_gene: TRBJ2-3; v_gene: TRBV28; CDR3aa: CASSTSRGQGPLARTDTQYF